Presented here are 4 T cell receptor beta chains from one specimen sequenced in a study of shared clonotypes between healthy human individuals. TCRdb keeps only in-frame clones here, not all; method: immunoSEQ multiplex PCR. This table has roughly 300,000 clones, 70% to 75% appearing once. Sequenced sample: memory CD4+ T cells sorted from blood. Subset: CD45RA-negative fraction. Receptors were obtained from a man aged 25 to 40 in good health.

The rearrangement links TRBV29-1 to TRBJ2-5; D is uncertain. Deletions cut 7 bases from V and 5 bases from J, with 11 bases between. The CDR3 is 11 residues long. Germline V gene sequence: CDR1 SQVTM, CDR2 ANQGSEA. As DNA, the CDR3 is TGCAGCGCCACCTATGTGGAGACCCAGTACTTC. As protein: CSATYVETQYF. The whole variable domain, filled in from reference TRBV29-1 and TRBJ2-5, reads SAVISQKPSRDICQRGTSLTIQCQVDSQVTMMFWYRQQPGQSLTLIATANQGSEATYESGFVIDKFPISRPNLTFSTLTVSNMSPEDSSIYLCSATYVETQYFGPGTRLLVL.

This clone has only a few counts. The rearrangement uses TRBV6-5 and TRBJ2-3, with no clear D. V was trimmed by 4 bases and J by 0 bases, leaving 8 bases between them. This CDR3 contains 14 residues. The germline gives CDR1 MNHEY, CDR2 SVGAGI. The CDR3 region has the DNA TGTGCCAGCAGTTTAGGGTCTAGCACAGATACGCAGTATTTT. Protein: CASSLGSSTDTQYF.

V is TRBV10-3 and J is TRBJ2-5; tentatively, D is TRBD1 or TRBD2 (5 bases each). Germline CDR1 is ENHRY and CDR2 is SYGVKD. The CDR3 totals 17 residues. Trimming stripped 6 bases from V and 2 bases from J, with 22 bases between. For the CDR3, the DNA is TGTGCCATCAGGCTGCCGGGACCCCGCCCTTTTCAAGAGACCCAGTACTTC. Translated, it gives CAIRLPGPRPFQETQYF.

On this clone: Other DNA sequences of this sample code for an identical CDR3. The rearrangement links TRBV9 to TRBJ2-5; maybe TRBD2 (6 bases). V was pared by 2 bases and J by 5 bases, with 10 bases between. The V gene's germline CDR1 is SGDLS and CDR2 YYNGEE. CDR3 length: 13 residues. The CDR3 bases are TGTGCCAGCAGCGTCGGGGGTCGGGAGACCCAGTACTTC. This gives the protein CASSVGGRETQYF.